Presented here are 23 T cell receptor beta chains from one specimen sequenced in a study of OX40 agonist ivuxolimab in advanced cancers. Method: immunoSEQ multiplex PCR; TCRdb's copy keeps in-frame clones and lacks some. Of about 66,000 clones in the sample, about 88% are singletons; the top ten hold approximately 4%. Sequenced material: CD4+ or CD8+ T cells sorted from blood, taken in a trial of the OX40 agonist ivuxolimab. All receptors come from an adult with an advanced solid tumor such as melanoma, head and neck, liver or kidney cancer.

This chain connects TRBV5-1 to TRBJ2-2, with D hard to call. The CDR3 is made up of 12 amino acids. Trimming removed 3 bases from V and 5 bases from J, with 5 bases in between. The germline V gene encodes CDR1 SGHRS and CDR2 YFSETQ. Here the CDR3 DNA reads TGCGCCAGCAGCTGGGGAACCGGGGAGCTGTTTTTT. Residues: CASSWGTGELFF.

In its sample, this clone was seen once. This sequence joins TRBV19 and TRBJ1-2; no reliable D call. V shed 5 bases and J shed 8 bases, with 12 bases lying between them. The CDR3 loop spans 12 amino acids. In germline, CDR1 is LNHDA, CDR2 SQIVND (reference sequence). CDR3 bases: TGTGCCAGTAGTGCGGGGAGGGCAGGCTACACCTTC. Translating gives CASSAGRAGYTF. The complete variable domain, with remaining parts taken from reference TRBV19 and TRBJ1-2, reads DGGITQSPKYLFRKEGQNVTLSCEQNLNHDAMYWYRQDPGQGLRLIYYSQIVNDFQKGDIAEGYSVSREKKESFPLTVTSAQKNPTAFYLCASSAGRAGYTFGSGTRLTVV.

The V gene is TRBV11-3, the J gene TRBJ1-5; D is unclear. Trimming shortened V by 1 base and J by 7 bases, and 8 bases separated the two germline ends. The CDR3 totals 13 residues. Germline values: CDR1 SGHNT, CDR2 YENEEA. CDR3 protein: CASSLGPGQPQHF. The CDR3 nucleotides are TGTGCCAGCAGCTTAGGTCCGGGCCAGCCCCAGCATTTT.

The V gene is TRBV28, the J gene TRBJ1-3, with unresolved D. Germline-derived CDR1 and CDR2 are MDHEN and SYDVKM. V dropped 1 base and J dropped 2 bases, with 9 bases sitting between them. This CDR3 comprises 15 residues. CDR3 loop: CASSLLAAPGNTIYF. The CDR3 bases are TGTGCCAGCAGTTTATTGGCAGCCCCTGGAAACACCATATATTTT.

The table lists this clone with a count of one. This chain connects TRBV6-5 to TRBJ1-5, with TRBD1 matching 7 bases. CDR3 size: 15 residues. The trim removed 5 bases at V and 2 bases at J, leaving 6 bases unmatched. CDR1 and CDR2 from the germline V gene are MNHEY and SVGAGI. The CDR3 spells CASSLGGTGNQPQHF. CDR3 sequence (DNA): TGTGCCAGCAGTCTAGGGGGGACAGGCAATCAGCCCCAGCATTTT.

The chain is built from TRBV7-9 and TRBJ2-2, with D unclear. The CDR3 is made up of 16 amino acids. Trimming removed 5 bases from V and 6 bases from J, with 19 bases in between. CDR1 and CDR2 (germline): SEHNR, FQNEAQ (reference sequence). CDR3 in amino acids: CASSPPTSLPSGELFF. The DNA for the CDR3 is TGTGCCAGCAGCCCGCCGACTTCCCTCCCCTCCGGGGAGCTGTTTTTT.

The gene calls are TRBV25-1 and TRBJ1-4, with 7 positions matching TRBD1. This CDR3 is 12 amino acids long. The germline CDR1 and CDR2 sequences are MGHDK and SYGVNS. This CDR3 reads CATGRGGEKLFF. CDR3 coding DNA: TGTGCGACAGGGAGGGGGGGTGAAAAACTGTTTTTT. The full variable domain, in which reference TRBV25-1 and TRBJ1-4 provide the parts outside the CDR3, is EADIYQTPRYLVIGTGKKITLECSQTMGHDKMYWYQQDPGMELHLIHYSYGVNSTEKGDLSSESTVSRIRTEHFPLTLESARPSHTSQYLCATGRGGEKLFFGSGTQLSVL.

The genes are TRBV7-2 and TRBJ2-5, with D possibly being TRBD1 (5 bases). The last part of the DNA fits TRBJ2-7 better; the J call may be wrong. This CDR3 is 12 amino acids long. Germline V lookup: CDR1 SGHTA, CDR2 FQGNSA. The CDR3, as DNA: TGTGCCAGCAGCTTCCAGGGCCACGAGCAGTACTTC. It translates to CASSFQGHEQYF.

The chain employs TRBV18 and TRBJ1-3; the D gene is possibly TRBD1 (5 bases). Germline CDR1 is KGHSH and CDR2 is LQKENI. Deletions cut 3 bases from V and 3 bases from J, with 27 bases between. The CDR3 runs 20 residues. The CDR3 nucleotides are TGTGCCAGCTCACCGACCACAAATGCAGCAGGGCGGAAGGGTGGAAACACCATATATTTT. Its translation is CASSPTTNAAGRKGGNTIYF.

This chain links TRBV18 with TRBJ1-3; D gene uncertain. This CDR3 spans 13 amino acids. CDR1 is KGHSH and CDR2 is LQKENI in the germline V gene. V lost 5 bases to trimming and J lost 8 bases, with 13 bases between them. The CDR3 loop reads CASSKPAVDTIYF. The CDR3 DNA reads as TGTGCCAGCTCAAAACCGGCGGTGGACACCATATATTTT.

The chain recombines TRBV7-2 with TRBJ1-6, with a possible D match to TRBD1 (6 bases). The CDR3 has 14 amino acids. Deletions cut 3 bases from V and 8 bases from J, with 11 bases between. Germline CDR1 SGHTA, CDR2 FQGNSA. In DNA, the CDR3 is TGTGCCAGCAGCTTTAAACAGGGAGATTCACCCCTCCACTTT. Protein sequence: CASSFKQGDSPLHF.

The V and J genes are TRBV28 and TRBJ1-5; D is unclear. The CDR3 totals 12 residues. The germline V gene has CDR1 MDHEN and CDR2 SYDVKM. Trimming shortened V by 3 bases and J by 5 bases, and 5 bases separated the two germline ends. The CDR3 loop reads CASSFPDQPQHF. DNA of the CDR3: TGTGCCAGCAGTTTTCCCGATCAGCCCCAGCATTTT.

The chain has TRBV5-1 and TRBJ2-5, with 7 bases lining up with TRBD2. J was trimmed by 3 bases and V by 7 bases; bases with no gene match: 0. Germline loops: CDR1 SGHRS, CDR2 YFSETQ. This CDR3 region has 11 residues. As DNA, the CDR3 is TGCGCCAGCGGGAGGGAAGAGACCCAGTACTTC. This translates into CASGREETQYF.

V is TRBV5-6 and J is TRBJ2-1; no definite D call. Germline V gene lookup returns CDR1 SGHDT and CDR2 YYEEEE. The CDR3 contains 11 residues. V gave up 2 bases and J gave up 5 bases, with 2 bases separating them. The CDR3 loop reads CASSFNNEQFF. The CDR3, as DNA: TGTGCCAGCAGCTTTAACAATGAGCAGTTCTTC. Full variable domain (rest looked up from reference TRBV5-6 and TRBJ2-1): DAGVTQSPTHLIKTRGQQVTLRCSPKSGHDTVSWYQQALGQGPQFIFQYYEEEERQRGNFPDRFSGHQFPNYSSELNVNALLLGDSALYLCASSFNNEQFFGPGTRLTVL.

This chain joins TRBV14 and TRBJ2-7; D is undetermined. Germline CDR1 reads SGHDN; CDR2 reads FVKESK. The CDR3 loop spans 12 amino acids. The germline V and J ends were trimmed by 2 bases and 6 bases, with 8 bases remaining between them. In DNA, the CDR3 is TGTGCCAGCAGCCAAACGGCGGCCGAGCAGTACTTC. It encodes CASSQTAAEQYF.

The chain employs TRBV6-1 and TRBJ1-1; 7 bases line up with TRBD1. The germline V gene encodes CDR1 MNHNS and CDR2 SASEGT. The CDR3 has 12 amino acids. J lost 8 bases, V lost 3 bases, and 3 bases had no gene match. The CDR3 sequence: CASSDLDREAFF. CDR3 in DNA: TGTGCCAGCAGTGACCTGGACAGGGAAGCTTTCTTT.

As concerns this clone: Within the sample, other DNA sequences also encode this same CDR3. The V and J genes are TRBV6-5 and TRBJ2-3; D is undetermined. V dropped 0 bases and J dropped 2 bases, with 6 bases sitting between them. The CDR3 loop spans 14 amino acids. Per germline, CDR1 MNHEY and CDR2 SVGAGI. CDR3 in amino acids: CASSYSPATDTQYF. CDR3 sequence (DNA): TGTGCCAGCAGTTACTCCCCAGCCACAGATACGCAGTATTTT.

This clone showed up just a few times. The CDR3 region is CASSQRQGMEKLFF. CDR3 nucleotides: TGTGCCAGCAGCCAGAGACAGGGTATGGAAAAACTGTTTTTT. This chain links TRBV7-2 with TRBJ1-4, with 7 nucleotides matching TRBD1. Germline V gene lookup returns CDR1 SGHTA and CDR2 FQGNSA. After removal of 5 bases from V and 8 bases from J, the junction contained 8 bases not matched to a gene. The length of the CDR3 is 14 residues.

This chain links TRBV5-4 with TRBJ1-2; no clear D. The CDR3 spans 15 residues. Germline V gene lookup returns CDR1 SGHNT and CDR2 YYREEE (reference sequence). V was shortened by 3 bases and J by 2 bases, with 14 bases between the two germline ends. Here the CDR3 reads CASSSPVVGNYGYTF. CDR3 DNA sequence: TGTGCCAGCAGCTCGCCTGTCGTCGGGAACTATGGCTACACCTTC.

V is TRBV30 and J is TRBJ1-1; D not certain. Trimming stripped 4 bases from V and 4 bases from J, with 10 bases between. Germline V lookup: CDR1 GTSNPN, CDR2 SVGIG (reference sequence). This CDR3 has 12 residues. The CDR3 sequence is CAWTASGTEAFF. In DNA, the CDR3 is TGTGCCTGGACAGCTTCGGGCACTGAAGCTTTCTTT.

V and J are TRBV6-1 and TRBJ2-7, with D maybe TRBD1 (5 bases). The length of the CDR3 is 12 residues. Deletions cut 7 bases from V and 4 bases from J, with 11 bases between. Per germline, CDR1 MNHNS and CDR2 SASEGT. In DNA form, the CDR3 reads TGTGCCAGCACCAACCAGGGTTACGAGCAGTACTTC. As protein: CASTNQGYEQYF.

The chain carries TRBV7-2 and TRBJ1-6, with TRBD1 matching over 9 bases. The CDR3 runs 15 residues. V lost 8 bases and J lost 9; bases outside the gene matches: 11. The germline CDR1 and CDR2 sequences are SGHTA and FQGNSA. The chain's CDR3 is CASGTMDRGGSPLHF. The CDR3 coding sequence is TGTGCCAGCGGAACCATGGACAGGGGTGGTTCACCCCTCCACTTT.

Notes on this clone: The germline gene is not matched at one end of the junction; a read error may be the cause. This sample also contains other DNA sequences that code for the same CDR3. The chain joins TRBV7-3 to TRBJ2-5; D may be TRBD1 or TRBD2 (5 bases each). The CDR3 totals 13 residues. In germline, CDR1 is SGHTA, CDR2 FQGTGA. As DNA, the CDR3 is TGTGCCAGCAGCCGGGGACCCCAAGAGACTCAGTACTTC. Protein: CASSRGPQETQYF.